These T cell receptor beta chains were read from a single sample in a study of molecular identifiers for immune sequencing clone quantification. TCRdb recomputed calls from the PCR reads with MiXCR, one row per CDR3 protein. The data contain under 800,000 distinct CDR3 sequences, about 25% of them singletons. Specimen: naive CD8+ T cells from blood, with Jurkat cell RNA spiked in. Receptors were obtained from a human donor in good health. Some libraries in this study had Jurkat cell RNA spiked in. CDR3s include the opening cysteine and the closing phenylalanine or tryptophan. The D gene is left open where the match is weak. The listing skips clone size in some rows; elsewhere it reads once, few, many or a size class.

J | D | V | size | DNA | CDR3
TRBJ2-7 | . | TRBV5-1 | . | TGCGCCAGCAGCCACCGGGACGGGGGTCTCTACGAGCAGTACTTC | CASSHRDGGLYEQYF
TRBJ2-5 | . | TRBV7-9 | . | TGTGCCAACAGCCAAAGGGGGTACCAAGAGACCCAGTACTTC | CANSQRGYQETQYF
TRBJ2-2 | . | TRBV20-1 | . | TGCAGTCTGCCTAGCGGGACAGGCGGGGAGCTGTTTTTT | CSLPSGTGGELFF
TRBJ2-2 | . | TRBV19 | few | TGTGCCAGTAGGACGGGAGAGAGCACCGGGGAGCTGTTTTTT | CASRTGESTGELFF
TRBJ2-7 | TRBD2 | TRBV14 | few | TGTGCCAGCAGCTATCTTAGCGGGAGCAACTACGAGCAGTACTTC | CASSYLSGSNYEQYF
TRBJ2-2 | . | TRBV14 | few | TGTGCCAGCAGCCAAAGGAGTTGGGGTATTCCCGGGGAGCTGTTTTTT | CASSQRSWGIPGELFF
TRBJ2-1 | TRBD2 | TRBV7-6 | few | TGTGCCAGCAGCTCCGTAGGACTAGCCCCGATGGATGAGCAGTTCTTC | CASSSVGLAPMDEQFF
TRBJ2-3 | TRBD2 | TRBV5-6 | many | TGTGCCAGCAGCTTGACGATGACTAGCGGGGCCACAGATACGCAGTATTTT | CASSLTMTSGATDTQYF
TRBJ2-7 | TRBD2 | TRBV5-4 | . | TGCGCCAGCAGCTGGGGGACTAGCGGTTCCTACGAGCAGTACTTC | CASSWGTSGSYEQYF
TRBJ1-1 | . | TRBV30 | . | TGTGCCTGGGGGGCCCTGCGGAACACTGGAGCTTTCTTT | CAWGALRNTGAFF
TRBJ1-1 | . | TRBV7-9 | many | TGTGCCAGCAGCGGCACAGGGCGGGTTAAAGCTTTCTTT | CASSGTGRVKAFF
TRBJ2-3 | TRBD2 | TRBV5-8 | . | TGTGCCAGCAGCTTTTCACTAGCGGTTACCACAGATACGCAGTATTTT | CASSFSLAVTTDTQYF
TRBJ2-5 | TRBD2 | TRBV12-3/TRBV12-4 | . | TGTGTCAGCAATTCCGGCCCGGGACTAGCCGGGGAGACCCAGTACTTC | CVSNSGPGLAGETQYF
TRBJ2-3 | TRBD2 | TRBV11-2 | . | TGTGCCAGCAGCCGAATTAGCGGGGGGGCGGTAGATACGCAGTATTTT | CASSRISGGAVDTQYF
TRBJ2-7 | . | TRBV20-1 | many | TGCAGTGCTAACTACCAGGGGCAGGTTTACGAGCAGTACTTC | CSANYQGQVYEQYF
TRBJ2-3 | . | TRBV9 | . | TGTGCCAGCCGCGATGGAGGGGGGGGAAGCACAGATACGCAGTATTTT | CASRDGGGGSTDTQYF
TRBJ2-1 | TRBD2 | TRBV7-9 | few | TGTGCCAGCAGACCGGGACTAGCGGTCCCGAGCTCCTACAATGAGCAGTTCTTC | CASRPGLAVPSSYNEQFF
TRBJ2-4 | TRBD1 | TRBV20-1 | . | TGCAGTGCCCCCTCTCAACTGGGCCAGGGGGACATAGCCAAAAACATTCAGTACTTC | CSAPSQLGQGDIAKNIQYF
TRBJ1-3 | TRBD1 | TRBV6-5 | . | TGTGCCAGCAGTTACGACAGGGGCAACACCATATATTTT | CASSYDRGNTIYF
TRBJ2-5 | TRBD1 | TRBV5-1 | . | TGCGCCAGCAGCTCCCTTGAAGACAGGGTGGGCCAAGAGACCCAGTACTTC | CASSSLEDRVGQETQYF
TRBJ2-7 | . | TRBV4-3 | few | TGCGCCAGCAGCCATGCGGACAGTAGCTCCTACGAGCAGTACTTC | CASSHADSSSYEQYF
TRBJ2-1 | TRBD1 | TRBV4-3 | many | TGCGCCAGCAGCCTGGACAGGGGTGAAGATAGTGAGCAGTTCTTC | CASSLDRGEDSEQFF
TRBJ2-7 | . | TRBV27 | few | TGTGCCAGCAGTTTATTCGGGCTAGCTGAGCAGTACTTC | CASSLFGLAEQYF
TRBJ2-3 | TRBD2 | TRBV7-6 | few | TGTGCCAGCAGCTCGGCAGCGGGAGCTCCCACAGATACGCAGTATTTT | CASSSAAGAPTDTQYF
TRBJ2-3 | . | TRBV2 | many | TGTGCCAGCAGTGAAGGCAGTTTTTTAAGCACAGATACGCAGTATTTT | CASSEGSFLSTDTQYF
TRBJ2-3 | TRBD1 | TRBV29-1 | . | TGCAGCATTGACGGTGGACAGGTTGTTAGGACAGATACGCACTATTTT | CSIDGGQVVRTDTHYF
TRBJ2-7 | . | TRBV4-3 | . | TGCGCCAGCGGCCAAAGGAGCGGAGCTCCCTACGAGCAGTACTTC | CASGQRSGAPYEQYF
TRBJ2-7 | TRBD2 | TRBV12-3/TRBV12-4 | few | TGTGCCAGCAGTCCCACTAGCGGGAATACCTACGAGCAGTACTTC | CASSPTSGNTYEQYF
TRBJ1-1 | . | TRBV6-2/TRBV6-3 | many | TGTGCCAGCACCGCACAGGGGAACACTGAAGCTTTCTTT | CASTAQGNTEAFF
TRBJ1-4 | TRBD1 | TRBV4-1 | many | TGCGCCAGCAGCCAATATCCGGGACAGGGAACTAATGAAAAACTGTTTTTT | CASSQYPGQGTNEKLFF
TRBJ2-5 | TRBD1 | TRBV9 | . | TGTGCCAGCAGCGGGACAGGCCTGGGGGAGACCCAGTACTTC | CASSGTGLGETQYF
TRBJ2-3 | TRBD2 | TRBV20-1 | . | TGCAGTGCCTTACGCCTGGCATTAAGGGGGTCTCCCGGGACTAGCGGGAGGGCTTCAGATACGCAGTATTTT | CSALRLALRGSPGTSGRASDTQYF
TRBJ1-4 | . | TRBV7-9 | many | TGTGCCAGCAGCTTAGTGGGCGGAAATGAAAAACTGTTTTTT | CASSLVGGNEKLFF
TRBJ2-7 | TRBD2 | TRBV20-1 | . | TGCAGTGCACGGAGTGAGACTAGCGACTCCTACGAGCAGTACTTC | CSARSETSDSYEQYF
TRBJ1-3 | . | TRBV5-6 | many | TGTGCCAGCAGCTCATCAAGTACACCTCTTTACGGAAACACCATATATTTT | CASSSSSTPLYGNTIYF
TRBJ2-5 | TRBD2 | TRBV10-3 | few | TGTGCCATCAGTGCCCTAGCGGGAGACTTTGTAGAGACCCAGTACTTC | CAISALAGDFVETQYF
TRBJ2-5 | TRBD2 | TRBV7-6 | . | TGTGCCACCGGGGGGGGGCTGAGGGAGACCCAGTACTTC | CATGGGLRETQYF
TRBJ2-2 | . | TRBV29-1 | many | TGCAGCGTTGTAGTCACCGGGGAGCTGTTTTTT | CSVVVTGELFF
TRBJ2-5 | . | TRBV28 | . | TGTGCCAGCACCAGCGGCGGCGGGGACGAGACCCAGTACTTC | CASTSGGGDETQYF
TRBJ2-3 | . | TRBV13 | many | TGTGCCAGCAGCAACAGGGATGTTACGCAGTATTTT | CASSNRDVTQYF
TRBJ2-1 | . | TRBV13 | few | TGTGCCAGCAGCTTAGTGGGAGAAGGACCCTACAATGAGCAGTTCTTC | CASSLVGEGPYNEQFF
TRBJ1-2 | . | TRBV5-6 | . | TGTGCCAGCAGCCTACCGGACAGAAACCTGAACTATGGCTACACCTTC | CASSLPDRNLNYGYTF
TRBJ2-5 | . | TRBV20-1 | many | TGCAGTGCTAGAACGTGGCAGCAAGAGACCCAGTACTTC | CSARTWQQETQYF
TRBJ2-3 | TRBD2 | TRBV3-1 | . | TGTGCCAGCAGCCAAGGCGGGGGGGCCTCTGATACGCAGTATTTT | CASSQGGGASDTQYF
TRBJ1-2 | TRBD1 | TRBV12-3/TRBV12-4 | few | TGTGCCAGCAGTTCCCAGGGGGCTGGGGGCTACACCTTC | CASSSQGAGGYTF
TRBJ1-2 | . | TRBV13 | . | TGTGCCAGCAGCGTCCTTTTACAGCCGCTCTATGGCTACACCTTC | CASSVLLQPLYGYTF
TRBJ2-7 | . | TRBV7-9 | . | TGTGCCAGCAGCTTATATCCAGCTGACTCCTACGAGCAGTACTTC | CASSLYPADSYEQYF
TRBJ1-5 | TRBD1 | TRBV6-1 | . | TGTGCCAGCAGTGGCCTTAACAGGGGAGATAGCAATCAGCCCCAGCATTTT | CASSGLNRGDSNQPQHF
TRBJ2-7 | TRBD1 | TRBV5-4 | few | TGTGCCAGCAGCTTGTGGGACAGCCATTCCTACGAGCAGTACTTC | CASSLWDSHSYEQYF
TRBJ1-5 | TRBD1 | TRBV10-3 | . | TGTGCCATCGGGGGACAGGGGGCCAGCAATCAGCCCCAGCATTTT | CAIGGQGASNQPQHF
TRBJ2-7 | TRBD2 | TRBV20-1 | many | TGCAGTGTGCCCGCGGGAGTAGGTGGCTACGAGCAGTACTTC | CSVPAGVGGYEQYF
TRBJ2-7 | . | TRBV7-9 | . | TGTGCCAGCAGACCCCTTCCTAACTACGAGCAGTACTTC | CASRPLPNYEQYF
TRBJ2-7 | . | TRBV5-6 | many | TGTGCCAGCAGCCCTGCCCAGGGAGGTGCCGAGCAGTACTTC | CASSPAQGGAEQYF
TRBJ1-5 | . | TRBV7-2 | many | TGTGCCAGCAGCTTTGGACAGAATCAGCCCCAGCATTTT | CASSFGQNQPQHF
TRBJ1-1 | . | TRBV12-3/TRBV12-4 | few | TGTGCCAGCAATGTTGAGTGGAACACTGAAGCTTTCTTT | CASNVEWNTEAFF